Described below is a single T cell receptor (beta chain) sequence and its context. Sequencing was performed with immunoSEQ multiplex PCR; in TCRdb, only in-frame clones are kept and a portion is missing. The table lists some 16,000 clones, about nine tenths of them singletons. Looked up from germline, CDR1 is LNHDA and CDR2 is SQIVND (reference sequence). The CDR3 contains 13 residues. Trimming took 6 bases from V and 6 from J; bases not matched to a gene: 1. These data are taken from a study of PD-L1 blockade in urothelial cancer. Described time point: pretreatment peripheral blood. The sequence was collected from a man between 70 and 80 years old with urothelial cancer. This specimen consisted of PBMCs, obtained around atezolizumab (anti-PD-L1) treatment. V gene TRBV19 combines with J gene TRBJ1-5; TRBD1 aligns across 11 bases. CDR3 bases: TGTGCCAGTAGGGGACAGGGGGGTCAGCCCCAGCATTTT. It yields the protein CASRGQGGQPQHF. Supplemented by reference TRBV19 and TRBJ1-5, the full variable domain reads DGGITQSPKYLFRKEGQNVTLSCEQNLNHDAMYWYRQDPGQGLRLIYYSQIVNDFQKGDIAEGYSVSREKKESFPLTVTSAQKNPTAFYLCASRGQGGQPQHFGDGTRLSIL.